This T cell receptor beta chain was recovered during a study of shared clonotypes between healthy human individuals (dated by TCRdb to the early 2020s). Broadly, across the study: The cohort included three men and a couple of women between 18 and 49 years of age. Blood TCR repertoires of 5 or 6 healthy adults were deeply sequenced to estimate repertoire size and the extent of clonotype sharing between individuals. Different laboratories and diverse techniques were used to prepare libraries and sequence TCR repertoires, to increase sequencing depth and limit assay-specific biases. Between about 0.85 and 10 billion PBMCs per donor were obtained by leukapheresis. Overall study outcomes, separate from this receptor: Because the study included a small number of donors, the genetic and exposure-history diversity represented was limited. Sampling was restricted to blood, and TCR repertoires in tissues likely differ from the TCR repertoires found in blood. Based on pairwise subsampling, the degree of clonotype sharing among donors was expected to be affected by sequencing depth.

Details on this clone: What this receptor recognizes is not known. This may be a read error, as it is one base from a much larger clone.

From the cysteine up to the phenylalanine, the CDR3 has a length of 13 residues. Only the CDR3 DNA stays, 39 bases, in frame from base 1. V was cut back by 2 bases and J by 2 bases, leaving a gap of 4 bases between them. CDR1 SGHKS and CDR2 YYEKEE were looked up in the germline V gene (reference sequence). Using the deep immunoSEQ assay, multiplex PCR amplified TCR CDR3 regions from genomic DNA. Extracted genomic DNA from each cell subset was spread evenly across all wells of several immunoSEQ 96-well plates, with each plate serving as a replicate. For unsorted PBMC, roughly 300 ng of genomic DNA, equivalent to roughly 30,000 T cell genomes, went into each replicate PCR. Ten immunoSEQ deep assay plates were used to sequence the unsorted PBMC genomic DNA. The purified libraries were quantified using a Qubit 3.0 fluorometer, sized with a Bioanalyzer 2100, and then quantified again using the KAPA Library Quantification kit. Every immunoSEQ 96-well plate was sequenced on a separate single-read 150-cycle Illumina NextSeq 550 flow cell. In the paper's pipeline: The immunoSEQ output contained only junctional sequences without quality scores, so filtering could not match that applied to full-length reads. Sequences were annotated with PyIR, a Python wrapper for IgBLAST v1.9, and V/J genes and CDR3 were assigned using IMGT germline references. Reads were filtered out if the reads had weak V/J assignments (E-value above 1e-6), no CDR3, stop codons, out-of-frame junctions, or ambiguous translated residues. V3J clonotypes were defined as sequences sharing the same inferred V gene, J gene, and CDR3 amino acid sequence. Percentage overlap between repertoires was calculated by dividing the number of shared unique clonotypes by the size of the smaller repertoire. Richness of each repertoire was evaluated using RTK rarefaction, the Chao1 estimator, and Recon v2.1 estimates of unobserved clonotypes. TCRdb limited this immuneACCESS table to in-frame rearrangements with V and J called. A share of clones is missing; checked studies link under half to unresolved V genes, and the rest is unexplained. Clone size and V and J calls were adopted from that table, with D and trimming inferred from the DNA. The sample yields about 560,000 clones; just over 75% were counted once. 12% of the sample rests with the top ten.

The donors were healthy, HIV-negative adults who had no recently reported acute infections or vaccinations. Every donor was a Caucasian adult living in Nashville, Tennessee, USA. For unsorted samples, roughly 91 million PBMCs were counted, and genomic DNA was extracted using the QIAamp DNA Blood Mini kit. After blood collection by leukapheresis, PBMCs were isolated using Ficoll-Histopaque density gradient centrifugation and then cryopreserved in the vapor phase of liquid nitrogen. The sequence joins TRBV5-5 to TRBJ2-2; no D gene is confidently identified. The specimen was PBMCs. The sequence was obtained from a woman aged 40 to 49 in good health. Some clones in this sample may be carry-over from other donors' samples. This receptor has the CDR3 CASSLGNTGELFF. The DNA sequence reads TGTGCCAGCAGCTTAGGAAACACCGGGGAGCTGTTTTTT.